This T cell receptor (beta chain) emerged from a study of beta chain features in type 1 diabetes. Points on this clone: Its antigen is still unknown.

Findings and limits, study-wide: A moderate, significant TCRB CDR3 shortening appeared in type 1 diabetes across four CD4+ subsets. Type 1 diabetes patients had fewer VDJ junction insertions and more deletions.

CDR1 SNHLY and CDR2 FYNNEI come from the germline V gene. V was clipped by 6 bases and J by 4 bases; unmatched bases: 13. CDR3 length: 17 residues. TCRB transcripts that were expressed got sequenced, as all of the isolated RNA had been reverse transcribed. Some clones are missing from TCRdb's copy, which holds only in-frame ones; the method was immunoSEQ multiplex PCR. The sample lists about 68,000 clones, around 49% occurring once. Sequencing was carried out using central memory CD4+ T cells from blood. This TCR was sampled from a man aged 25-45 years with type 1 diabetes. This sequence joins TRBV2 and TRBJ2-7; 12 bases are a match to TRBD1. The CDR3 is CASRRDRGRNLPYEQYF. For the CDR3, the DNA is TGTGCCAGCAGAAGGGACAGGGGGCGAAACCTACCTTACGAGCAGTACTTC.